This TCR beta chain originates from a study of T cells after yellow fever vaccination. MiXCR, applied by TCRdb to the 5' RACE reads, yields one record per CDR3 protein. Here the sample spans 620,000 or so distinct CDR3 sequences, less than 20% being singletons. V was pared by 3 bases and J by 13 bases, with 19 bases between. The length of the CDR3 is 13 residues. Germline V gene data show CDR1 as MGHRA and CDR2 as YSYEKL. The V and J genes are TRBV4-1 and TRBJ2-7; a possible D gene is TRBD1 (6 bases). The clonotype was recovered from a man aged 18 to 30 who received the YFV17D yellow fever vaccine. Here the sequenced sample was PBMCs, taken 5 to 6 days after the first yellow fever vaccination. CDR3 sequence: CASSQPTGYAIYF. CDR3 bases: TGCGCCAGCAGCCAGCCCACAGGGTACGCAATCTACTTC.